Listed here is a single TCR beta chain. Its antigen remains unidentified. Qualities for individual bases were not recorded, and no much larger clone is one base off. This entry belongs to a study of cytomegalovirus exposure and HLA in healthy donors (dated by TCRdb to about 2017). With respect to the entire study: In an earlier analysis of about 560 of the donors, around 290 Gb of sequence data and 120 million or so unique TCR beta sequences from about 180 million T cells were reported. The study was designed to test whether signatures of past pathogen exposure could be identified by cataloging public T cell receptors. HLA typing covered class I and class II loci at four-digit resolution. In a later genetic analysis, genome-wide SNP genotypes for about three fifths of the 666 donors were used, and that subset was treated as a discovery cohort. Because of strong linkage in the cohort, 4 to 6 DR-DQ haplotypes were treated as single units for association and clustering. The study used immunosequencing to profile the T cell repertoires of several hundred subjects and linked those repertoires to cytomegalovirus serostatus. To predict cytomegalovirus infection status, the study brought together high-throughput TCR immunosequencing, statistical association of individual TCRs with disease status, and machine learning. Every discovery cohort repertoire had been produced on one sequencing platform. Among the approximately 400 genotyped donors, roughly 80% belonged to the genetic ancestry cluster associated with self-reported Caucasian donors. The later analysis used no new phenotypic data to find candidate immune exposures, relying instead on TCR beta sequences and their occurrence across donors. About 300 gigabases of sequencing data and tens of millions of unique TCR sequences were included in an early release covering several hundred HLA-typed donors. Alongside the repertoire data, information on donor age, sex, ethnicity and CMV serostatus was compiled. The number of typed donors differed by locus: roughly 629-640 for A, B, C, DRB1 and DQB1; approximately 520 for DQA1; roughly 600 for DPA1; and 400 to 480 for DPB1. To decide whether each TCR beta V gene segment behaved as functional or pseudogenic, an earlier analysis of some 580 of the donors relied on high-throughput TCR beta sequencing. Among roughly 400 genotyped donors of the cohort, an average of around 250,000 unique TCR beta nucleotide sequences was sequenced per donor, of which about 19% were non-productive. To study patterns of TCR occurrence, a later analysis re-analyzed previously published TCR beta repertoires from under 750 donors and added high-resolution HLA genotyping. Besides the first cohort of about 730 subjects, a separate validation cohort made up of 120 different subjects was used. General conclusions and limits of the study: At a false discovery rate of 0.05, a later analysis linked fewer than 20,000 TCR beta sequences to specific HLA alleles. An association between a missense DCLRE1C variant and V-gene and J-gene trimming of TCR beta chains was found in a later genetic analysis and replicated in an independent cohort. A further reported finding was that TCR beta sequences accurately predicted the HLA-A and HLA-B alleles for most subjects in the first cohort. The classifier was reported to diagnose cytomegalovirus status with high specificity and sensitivity in both the original cohort and the validation cohort. For the cohort, immune exposure information was limited to CMV serostatus. According to a later genetic analysis, donors in an Asian-associated ancestry cluster had fewer N-insertions in productive TCRs than the approximately 670-donor mean. A total of 150 or so TCR beta chains were listed by the study as associated with cytomegalovirus. Most TCR sequences were seen in very few donors, while some public TCRs were found in many individuals. Three of the identified cytomegalovirus-associated TCR beta chains were confirmed in vitro to be specific for cytomegalovirus antigens. Most CMV-associated TCR beta chains appeared to be HLA-restricted in a later analysis, and the HLA associations seemed to be driven largely by CMV exposure. According to a later analysis, TCR association rates differed among HLA loci, with DRB1 alleles showing the most associated TCRs and HLA-C alleles showing the fewest. When HLA alleles, especially DR and DQ, strongly co-occurred, TCR associations were difficult to assign to individual alleles. Some IMGT-functional V segments, including TRBV6-2 and TRBV6-3, could not be told apart with the 87-base-pair reads, so those segments were excluded. Because counts were too low, 15 to 20 rarely observed V segments, including chromosome 9 orphons, were left out of the earlier analysis of 587 of the donors. According to a later analysis, parvovirus B19, influenza, CMV and Epstein-Barr virus appeared linked to several top co-occurrence clusters. The authors suggested that the approach could potentially be generalized to other disease states and immunological phenotypes. This cohort had only TCR beta chains sequenced, and the lack of alpha or paired-chain data limited which features could be detected. In a later analysis, HLA-associated TCR beta chains were found to be more clonally expanded and to have lower generation probabilities than equally common non-associated chains. Linkage disequilibrium might explain the correlated functional status among segregating V segments, but an unknown experimental factor could not be ruled out. Because HLA typing was unavailable for some donors at each locus, only the typed subset was used in association tests. In an earlier analysis of approximately 590 of the donors, most TCR beta V segments appeared in productive rearrangements about 87% or about 30% of the time, broadly matching IMGT annotations. The sequencing pipeline was judged likely to have produced a cluster of highly shared sequence variants as a technical artifact. Sequencing depth was assumed to be roughly uniform across donors in the presence/absence analyses, though that assumption may not hold.

The cohort comprised around 690 healthy bone marrow donors. At the time of sampling, every cohort member was nominally healthy, though immune exposures that went unrecorded were likely present. Of the 550 to 750 cohort members, 250 to 300 had positive CMV serostatus and 350 to 450 had negative CMV serostatus, and CMV serostatus was not recorded for the donor. Each donor provided a peripheral blood sample, and peripheral blood mononuclear cells were used for TCR beta sequencing. Genomic DNA was extracted from the blood cell samples with the Qiagen DNeasy Blood Extraction Kit. Receptors were amplified or captured by the immunoSEQ multiplex PCR assay. A mixture of 60 forward primers for TCR Vbeta segments and 13 reverse primers for TCR Jbeta segments was used in the multiplex PCR. A multiplex PCR assay on genomic DNA amplified the CDR3 region of rearranged TCR beta genes. The Illumina HiSeq System was used to sequence the amplified TCR beta libraries as 87-base-pair reads. The original methods were these. Across the 700 or so repertoires, a later analysis counted 60 million to 90 million unique TCR beta chains, roughly 11 million of which were shared by at least two donors. Raw reads were error-corrected and collapsed into unique sequences by a nearest-neighbor algorithm in which closely related sequences were merged to remove PCR and sequencing errors. To assign V, D and J gene segments, CDR3 sequences were aligned to IMGT reference sequences. For a sequence to be retained, a match of at least six nucleotides to both a V gene segment and a J gene segment was required. A rearrangement was called productive if the CDR3 had no stop codons and remained in frame with V and J, and every other rearrangement was called non-productive. CDR3 was defined by IMGT convention, running from the second conserved V-encoded cysteine to the conserved J-encoded phenylalanine. Sequences without an unambiguous match to a single V gene segment were excluded from the earlier analysis of over 500 of the donors. An earlier analysis of several hundred of the donors classified V segments as functional when productive rearrangements were above 56.7% and as segregating when the standard deviation between donors was above 5%. To diagnose cytomegalovirus status from the catalog of TCR beta chain sequences, a statistical classification framework was built. V and J gene assignment, in a later analysis, came from comparing TCR nucleotide sequences with IMGT/GENE-DB human TR gene sequences. In a later analysis, CDR3 sequences and most-parsimonious VDJ recombination scenarios were assigned using the TCRdist pipeline. A later analysis defined each TCR beta chain by its CDR3 amino acid sequence plus V-gene family, and excluded reads lacking a unique V-gene family. A later analysis removed over 500 highly shared, low-generation-probability nucleotide sequences to deal with suspected cross-contamination and a sequencing artifact. In a later analysis, a clonal expansion index for each public chain was calculated from normalized within-repertoire ranks of inferred template counts. In a later analysis, generation probabilities were computed using a VDJ recombination model fitted to out-of-frame rearrangements, and the results were checked against IGoR. Hypergeometric tests were used in a later analysis to score TCR-TCR, TCR-HLA and TCR-CMV co-occurrence, with a repertoire-size bias correction applied to the TCR pairs. To estimate false discovery rates, a later analysis permuted the HLA or CMV assignments 20 times. In a later analysis, co-occurring TCRs were grouped with DBSCAN, and TCRdist sequence similarity was added when clustering was performed within HLA-allele-positive subsets. For co-occurrence clustering, repertoires with fewer than 30,000 or more than 120,000 public chains were excluded, along with five repertoires with anomalous nucleotide sharing. The table was pulled from immuneACCESS by TCRdb, which kept in-frame rearrangements only. Such tables lose some clones; where checked, under half of the loss comes from unresolved V genes, and the rest has no known cause. V and J calls and clone size come straight from that table; D and trimming were deduced from the DNA. This sample comprises about 140,000 clones, 73% of them detected only once. Roughly 14% of the sample is held by the ten biggest clonotypes.

CDR1 and CDR2 were assigned from the germline V gene as SGHAT and FQNNGV. The V end loses 5 bases and the J end loses 8 bases, and a stretch of 12 bases separates them. Spanning cysteine to phenylalanine, the CDR3 consists of 12 amino acids. CDR3 DNA only is kept here, 36 bases in frame from base 1. This receptor chain uses TRBV11-2 and TRBJ1-2; the D gene is perhaps TRBD1, from 5 matching bases. Sequencing used PBMCs. The TCR sequence derives from a human donor in good health. The nucleotide sequence is given as TGTGCCAGCAGCCCGGGGGGTGAAGGCTACACCTTC. Its amino acids are CASSPGGEGYTF. With the portions outside the CDR3 filled from the reference TRBV11-2 and TRBJ1-2 genes, the complete variable region becomes EAGVAQSPRYKIIEKRQSVAFWCNPISGHATLYWYQQILGQGPKLLIQFQNNGVVDDSQLPKDRFSAERLKGVDSTLKIQPAKLEDSAVYLCASSPGGEGYTFGSGTRLTVV.